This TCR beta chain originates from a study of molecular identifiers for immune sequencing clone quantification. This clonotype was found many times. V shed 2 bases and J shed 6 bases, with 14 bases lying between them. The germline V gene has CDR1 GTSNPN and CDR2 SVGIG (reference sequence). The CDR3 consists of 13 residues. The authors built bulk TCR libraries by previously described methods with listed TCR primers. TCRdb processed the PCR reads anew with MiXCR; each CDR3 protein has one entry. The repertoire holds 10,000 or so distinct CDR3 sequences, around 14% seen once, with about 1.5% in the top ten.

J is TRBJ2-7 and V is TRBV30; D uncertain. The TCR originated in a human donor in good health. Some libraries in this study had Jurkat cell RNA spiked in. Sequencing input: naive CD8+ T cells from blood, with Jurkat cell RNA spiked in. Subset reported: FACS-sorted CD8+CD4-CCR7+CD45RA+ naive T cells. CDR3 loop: CAWSSVLGGEQYF. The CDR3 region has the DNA TGTGCCTGGAGTTCGGTACTCGGCGGCGAGCAGTACTTC.